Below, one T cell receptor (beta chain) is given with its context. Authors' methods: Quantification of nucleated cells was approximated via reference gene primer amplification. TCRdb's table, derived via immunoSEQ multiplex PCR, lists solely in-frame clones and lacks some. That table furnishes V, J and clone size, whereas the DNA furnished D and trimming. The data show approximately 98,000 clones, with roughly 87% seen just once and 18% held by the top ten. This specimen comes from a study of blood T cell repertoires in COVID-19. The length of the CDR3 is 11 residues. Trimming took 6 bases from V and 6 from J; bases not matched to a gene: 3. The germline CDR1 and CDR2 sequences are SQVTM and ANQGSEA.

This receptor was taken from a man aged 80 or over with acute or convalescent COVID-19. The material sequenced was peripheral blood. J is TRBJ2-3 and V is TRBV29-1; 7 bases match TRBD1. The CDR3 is CSVLRGDTQYF. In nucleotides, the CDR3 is TGCAGCGTCCTCAGGGGGGATACGCAGTATTTT.